The present entry profiles one T cell receptor (beta chain) with its context. What it binds is not known. Looked up from germline, CDR1 is SGHKS and CDR2 is YYEKEE (reference sequence). The CDR3 is 13 residues long. V was trimmed by 0 bases and J by 0 bases, leaving 3 bases between them. This entry is derived from a study of T cell responses to AZD1222 COVID-19 vaccine. Regarding the study as a whole: Within unmutated variant regions lay the reported targets of nearly half of spike-specific TCRs. CD4 TCRs covered the whole spike, strongest at regions 160-218 and 743-854. Spike-specific TCR breadth rose after two AZD1222 doses, and depth rose as well. Samples come after the peak T cell response, not at day 14.

Produced via immunoSEQ multiplex PCR; TCRdb's table is partial and in-frame only. Among roughly 110,000 clones listed, roughly nine tenths were seen once. The chain couples TRBV5-5 to TRBJ1-1; no clear D gene. The TCR sequence derives from an adult in good health. The sequences come from peripheral blood, collected on day 0 of AZD1222 vaccination. This chain's CDR3 is CASSLGLNTEAFF. Written as DNA, the CDR3 is TGTGCCAGCAGCTTGGGCCTGAACACTGAAGCTTTCTTT.